This TCR beta chain was identified in a study of blood T cells in healthy people across ages. Study results and limitations: Naive and antigen-experienced cells were not separated, limiting conclusive comparison.

A second about 6 to 12 cycle PCR used barcoded and J-beta primers. TCRdb reprocessed the 5' RACE reads via MiXCR and lists one record per CDR3 protein. The sample yields about 800,000 distinct CDR3 sequences, around a quarter seen once. This CDR3 has 13 amino acids. V shed 6 bases, J shed 4 bases, and the junction held 0 bases outside the gene matches. For this clonotype: Its antigen is currently unknown.

These data also formed part of another study, on T cells of mothers and their children.

This receptor was taken from a boy aged 5-17 years in good health. Input material: blood. The chain carries TRBV12-3 or TRBV12-4 and TRBJ2-4; 10 nucleotides line up with TRBD1. This chain's CDR3 is CASRDRGKNIQYF. CDR3 coding DNA: TGTGCCAGCAGGGACAGGGGGAAAAACATTCAGTACTTC.